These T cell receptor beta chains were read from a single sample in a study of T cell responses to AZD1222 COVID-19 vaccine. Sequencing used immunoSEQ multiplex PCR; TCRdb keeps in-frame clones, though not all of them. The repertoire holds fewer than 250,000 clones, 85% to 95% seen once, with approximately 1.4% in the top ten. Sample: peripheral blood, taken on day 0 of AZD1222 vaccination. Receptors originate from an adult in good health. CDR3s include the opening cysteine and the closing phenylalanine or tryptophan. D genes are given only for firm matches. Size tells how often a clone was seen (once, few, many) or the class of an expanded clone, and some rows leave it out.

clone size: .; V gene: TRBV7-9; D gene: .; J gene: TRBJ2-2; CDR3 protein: CASSFWQGGTGELFF; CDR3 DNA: TGTGCCAGCAGCTTTTGGCAGGGGGGAACCGGGGAGCTGTTTTTT
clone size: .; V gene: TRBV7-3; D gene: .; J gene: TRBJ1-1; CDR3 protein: CASKTAEVNTEAFF; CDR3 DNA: TGTGCCAGCAAGACGGCGGAGGTGAACACTGAAGCTTTCTTT
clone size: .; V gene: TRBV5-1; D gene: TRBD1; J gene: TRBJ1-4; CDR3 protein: CASSIKGQGEWANEKLFF; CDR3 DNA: TGCGCCAGCAGCATTAAAGGACAGGGAGAGTGGGCTAATGAAAAACTGTTTTTT
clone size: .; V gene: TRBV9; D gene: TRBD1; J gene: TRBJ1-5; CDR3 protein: CASSVGTGEGWDQPQHF; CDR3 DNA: TGTGCCAGCAGCGTCGGGACAGGGGAGGGGTGGGATCAGCCCCAGCATTTT
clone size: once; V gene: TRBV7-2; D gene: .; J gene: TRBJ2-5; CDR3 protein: CASRTDSPGTQYF; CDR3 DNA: TGTGCCAGCAGAACTGACAGCCCGGGGACCCAGTACTTC
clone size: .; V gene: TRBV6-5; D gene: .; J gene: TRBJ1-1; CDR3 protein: CASSFAGTGTEAFF; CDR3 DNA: TGTGCCAGCAGTTTCGCAGGGACCGGCACTGAAGCTTTCTTT
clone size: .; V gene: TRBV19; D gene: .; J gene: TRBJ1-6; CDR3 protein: CASSIDRSGNGYNSPLHF; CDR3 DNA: TGTGCCAGTAGTATAGATCGGTCTGGGAACGGCTATAATTCACCCCTCCACTTT
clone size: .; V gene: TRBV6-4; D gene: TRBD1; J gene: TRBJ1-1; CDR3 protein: CASSKGQGADEAFF; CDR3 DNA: TGTGCCAGCAGTAAAGGACAGGGGGCAGATGAAGCTTTCTTT
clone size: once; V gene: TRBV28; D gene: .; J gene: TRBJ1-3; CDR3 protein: CASSLWRNTIYF; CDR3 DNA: TGTGCCAGCAGTTTGTGGCGAAACACCATATATTTT
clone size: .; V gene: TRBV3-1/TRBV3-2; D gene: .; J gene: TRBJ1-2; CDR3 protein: CASSQALGAGGYTF; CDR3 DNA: TGTGCCAGCAGCCAAGCCCTAGGGGCTGGGGGCTACACCTTC
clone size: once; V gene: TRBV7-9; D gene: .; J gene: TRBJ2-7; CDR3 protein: CASSLGLVSYEQYF; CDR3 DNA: TGTGCCAGCAGCTTAGGGCTGGTCTCCTACGAGCAGTACTTC
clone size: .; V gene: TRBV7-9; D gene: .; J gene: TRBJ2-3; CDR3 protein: CASSFLGSQGTDTQYF; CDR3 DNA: TGTGCCAGCAGCTTTTTAGGGAGCCAGGGGACAGATACGCAGTATTTT
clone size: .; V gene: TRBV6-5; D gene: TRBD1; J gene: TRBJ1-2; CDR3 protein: CASSRHSGTVEYTF; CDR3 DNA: TGTGCCAGCAGCCGTCATTCCGGGACAGTAGAGTACACCTTC
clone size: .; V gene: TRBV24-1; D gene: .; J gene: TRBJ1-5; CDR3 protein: CATSDSQGGYRPQHF; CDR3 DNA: TGTGCCACCAGTGATTCACAGGGAGGTTACCGGCCCCAGCATTTT
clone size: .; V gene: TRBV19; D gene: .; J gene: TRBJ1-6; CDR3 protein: CASNPGLNSPLHF; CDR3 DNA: TGTGCCAGTAATCCAGGGTTAAATTCACCCCTCCACTTT
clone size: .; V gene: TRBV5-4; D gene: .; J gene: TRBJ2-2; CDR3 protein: CASSGRTGRSTGELFF; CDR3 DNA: TGTGCCAGCAGCGGAAGGACGGGAAGGAGCACCGGGGAGCTGTTTTTT
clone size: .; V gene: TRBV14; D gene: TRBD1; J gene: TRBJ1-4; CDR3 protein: CASSRTTGGEGNEKLFF; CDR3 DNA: TGTGCCAGCAGCCGGACCACAGGGGGCGAGGGTAATGAAAAACTGTTTTTT
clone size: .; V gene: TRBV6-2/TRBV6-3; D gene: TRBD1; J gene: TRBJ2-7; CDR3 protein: CASSYSGTGVEQYF; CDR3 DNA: TGTGCCAGCAGTTATTCCGGGACAGGGGTCGAGCAGTACTTC
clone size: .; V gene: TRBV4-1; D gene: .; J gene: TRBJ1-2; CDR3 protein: CASSQVRVLVYGYTF; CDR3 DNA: TGCGCCAGCAGCCAAGTAAGGGTTCTCGTCTATGGCTACACCTTC
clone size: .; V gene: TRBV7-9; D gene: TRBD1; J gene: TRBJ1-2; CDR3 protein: CASSLGDRAHGYTF; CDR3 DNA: TGTGCCAGCAGCTTAGGGGACAGGGCCCATGGCTACACCTTC
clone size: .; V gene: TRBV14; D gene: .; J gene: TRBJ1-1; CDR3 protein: CASKGPEAFF; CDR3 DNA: TGTGCCAGCAAAGGTCCTGAAGCTTTCTTT
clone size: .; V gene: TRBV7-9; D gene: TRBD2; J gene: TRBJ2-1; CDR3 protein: CASSLDLAGGPVLF; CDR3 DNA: TGTGCCAGCAGCTTAGATCTAGCGGGGGGGCCAGTCCTCTTC
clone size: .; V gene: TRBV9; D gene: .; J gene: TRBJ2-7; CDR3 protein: CASSPNMRSSYEQYF; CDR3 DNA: TGTGCCAGCAGCCCCAACATGAGGAGCTCCTACGAGCAGTACTTC
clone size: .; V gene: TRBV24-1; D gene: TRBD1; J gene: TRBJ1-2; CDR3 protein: CATSDFGTGVTNYGYTF; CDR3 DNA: TGTGCCACCAGTGATTTTGGGACAGGCGTCACTAACTATGGCTACACCTTC
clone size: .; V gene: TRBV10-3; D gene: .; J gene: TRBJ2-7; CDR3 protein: CATGTSQMDEQYF; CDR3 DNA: TGTGCCACCGGGACGTCCCAGATGGACGAGCAGTACTTC
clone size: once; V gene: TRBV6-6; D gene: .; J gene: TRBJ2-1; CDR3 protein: CASSSGISNNEQFF; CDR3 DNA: TGTGCCAGCAGTTCCGGGATTTCGAACAATGAGCAGTTCTTC
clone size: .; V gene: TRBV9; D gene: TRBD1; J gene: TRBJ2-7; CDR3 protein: CASSVGQGIYEQYF; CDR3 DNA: TGTGCCAGCAGCGTGGGACAGGGGATCTACGAGCAGTACTTC
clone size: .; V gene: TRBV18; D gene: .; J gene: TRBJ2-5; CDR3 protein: CASSDSDQETQYF; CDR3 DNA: TGTGCCAGCTCCGACAGCGACCAAGAGACCCAGTACTTC
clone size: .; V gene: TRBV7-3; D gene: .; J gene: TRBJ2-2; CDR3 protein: CASSLTPASTGELFF; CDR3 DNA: TGTGCCAGCAGCTTAACCCCCGCTAGCACCGGGGAGCTGTTTTTT
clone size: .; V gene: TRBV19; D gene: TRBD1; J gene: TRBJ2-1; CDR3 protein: CASGDRERDEQFF; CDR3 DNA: TGTGCCAGTGGGGACAGGGAGAGGGATGAGCAGTTCTTC
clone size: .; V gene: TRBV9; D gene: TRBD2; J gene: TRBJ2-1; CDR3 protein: CASSVSVRGGPYNEQFF; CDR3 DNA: TGTGCCAGCAGCGTTAGTGTGCGGGGGGGCCCCTACAATGAGCAGTTCTTC
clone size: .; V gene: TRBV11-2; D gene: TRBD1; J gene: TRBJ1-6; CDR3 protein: CASSLVGQGIWSPLHF; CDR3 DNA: TGTGCCAGCAGCTTAGTGGGACAGGGTATCTGGTCACCCCTCCACTTT
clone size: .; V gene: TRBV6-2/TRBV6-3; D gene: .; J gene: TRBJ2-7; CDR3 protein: CASSLSGYEQYF; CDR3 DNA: TGTGCCAGCAGTCTGAGCGGGTACGAGCAGTACTTC
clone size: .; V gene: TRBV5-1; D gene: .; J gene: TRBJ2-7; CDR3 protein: CASSLVSYEQYF; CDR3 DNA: TGCGCCAGCAGCTTGGTGTCCTACGAGCAGTACTTC
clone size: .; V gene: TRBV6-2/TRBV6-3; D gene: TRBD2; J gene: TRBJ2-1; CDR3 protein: CASSYASGAYNEQFF; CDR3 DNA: TGTGCCAGCAGTTACGCCAGCGGGGCCTACAATGAGCAGTTCTTC
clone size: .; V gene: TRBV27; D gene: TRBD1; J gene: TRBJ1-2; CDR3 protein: CASSDQKGQGNYGYTF; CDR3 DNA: TGTGCCAGCAGCGACCAAAAGGGACAGGGTAACTATGGCTACACCTTC
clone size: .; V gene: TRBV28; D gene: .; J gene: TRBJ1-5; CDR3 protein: CASSQGNQPQHF; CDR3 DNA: TGTGCCAGCAGTCAGGGCAACCAGCCCCAGCATTTT
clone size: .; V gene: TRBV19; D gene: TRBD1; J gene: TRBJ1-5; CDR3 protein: CASSNPGTGANQPQHF; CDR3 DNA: TGTGCCAGTAGTAACCCCGGGACAGGGGCCAATCAGCCCCAGCATTTT
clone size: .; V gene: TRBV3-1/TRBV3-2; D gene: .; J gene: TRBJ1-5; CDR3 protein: CASSQDLVTGQINQPQHF; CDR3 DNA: TGTGCCAGCAGCCAAGATTTGGTCACTGGCCAGATCAATCAGCCCCAGCATTTT
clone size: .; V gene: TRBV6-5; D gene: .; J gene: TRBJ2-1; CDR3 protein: CASSGLSPHEQFF; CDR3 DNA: TGTGCCAGCAGCGGACTCAGTCCCCATGAGCAGTTCTTC